Given below is one T cell receptor beta chain in context. Its target antigen remains unknown. Mismatch with germline at one junction end may stem from a read error. The CDR3 spans 15 residues, from the cysteine through the phenylalanine. Only CDR3 DNA is held: 45 bases, read in frame from base 1. CDR1 is given as SSHAT and CDR2 as FNYEAQ, both from the germline V gene (reference sequence). The source of the sample is a study of blood T cell repertoires in COVID-19 (dated by TCRdb to about 2020). In the study overall: Samples covering the acute and convalescent phases of COVID-19 were provided by collaborators in the United States, Italy and Spain. Subjects who had been exposed to COVID-19, were actively infected with it, or had recovered from it provided the deeply sampled blood TCRbeta repertoires that made up the dataset. The material from the prospective study consisted of cDNA or gDNA derived from T cells, B-cell-depleted T cells, or PBMCs. The sample metadata nearly always contained a de-identified subject ID, COVID-19 status, age in years and sex. Samples were obtained from the ongoing ImmuneRACE study (first 160 participants) and from 1,254 subjects provided by 6 global collaborators. HLA class I and class II types, where available, came from metadata supplied by the sample provider rather than from assay-based typing. The repertoires were released in a freely available public database intended as a resource for research on the immune response to SARS-CoV-2.

The immunoSEQ Assay, a bias-controlled multiplex PCR, was used to amplify TCRbeta CDR3 regions from genomic DNA. The authors' analysis ran thus. The number of nucleated cells in each sample was estimated by amplification of reference gene primers within the assay. Sequence reads were collapsed and filtered to measure the absolute abundance of every unique TCRbeta CDR3 rearrangement. Productive Simpson clonality was computed per sample as the square root of Simpson's diversity index over productive rearrangements. Drawn from immuneACCESS, this table holds only the in-frame rearrangements with V and J called that TCRdb kept. Clones are partly lost; checked studies trace under half to an unresolved V gene and leave the rest unexplained. V, J and clone size are those of that table, while D and trimming were read from the DNA. The sample table shows fewer than 85,000 clones, and 82% are seen once. The ten largest account for 4% to 5% of the sample.

Summary of the overall study and its limitations: How much clinical and demographic metadata was included differed by source and by participant, and the metadata was provided uncurated.

Whole blood was collected in K2EDTA tubes by collaborating institutions according to the institutions' own protocols. For TCRbeta analysis, collaborators shipped samples as frozen whole blood, isolated PBMCs, or DNA extracted from either of those sample types. In this chain, TRBV7-7 is recombined with TRBJ2-5, and 10 junctional nucleotides match TRBD2. The material sequenced was peripheral blood. The receptor was isolated from a woman in her sixties with acute or convalescent COVID-19. The DNA sequence is given as TGTGCTAGCAGCCTCACTAGCGGGGCGGGGGAGACCCAGTACTTC. Its protein is CASSLTSGAGETQYF.